These 29 T cell receptor beta chains originate from one sample sequenced in a study of blood T cell repertoires in COVID-19. TCRdb keeps only in-frame clones here, not all; method: immunoSEQ multiplex PCR. The sample lists 75,000 to 90,000 clones, 78% occurring once. Sequences were obtained from peripheral blood. The receptors come from a man aged 60 to 69 with COVID-19, enrolled during active disease.

This clone appeared once. The chain has TRBV7-2 and TRBJ2-1, with D possibly TRBD1 on 6 matching bases. The CDR3 is made up of 15 amino acids. Germline CDR1 is SGHTA and CDR2 is FQGNSA. Between the trimmed V and J ends, which lost 0 bases and 6 bases, there was a span of 12 bases. The CDR3 loop is CASSLAGGRGNEQFF. Here the CDR3 DNA reads TGTGCCAGCAGCTTAGCAGGGGGTCGGGGCAATGAGCAGTTCTTC.

The chain joins TRBV5-1 to TRBJ2-1; 11 bases are shared with TRBD2. Looked up from germline, CDR1 is SGHRS and CDR2 is YFSETQ. J was trimmed by 3 bases and V by 7 bases; bases with no gene match: 6. The CDR3 is 15 residues long. The CDR3 DNA reads as TGCGCCAGCTTCGTCACTAGCGGGAGCTACAATGAGCAGTTCTTC. Amino acids: CASFVTSGSYNEQFF.

The chain employs TRBV5-4 and TRBJ1-4; D uncertain. The germline gives CDR1 SGHNT, CDR2 YYREEE (reference sequence). This CDR3 is built from 12 residues. With 2 bases removed from V and 10 bases from J, the gap between germline ends came to 9 bases. CDR3 protein: CASSLGRGKLFF. The CDR3 region has the DNA TGTGCCAGCAGCTTAGGACGGGGAAAACTGTTTTTT.

The CDR3 here is CASSVGTGENTEAFF. The DNA for the CDR3 is TGTGCCAGCAGCGTAGGAACGGGGGAGAACACTGAAGCTTTCTTT. The rearrangement links TRBV9 to TRBJ1-1; tentative D call: TRBD1 (5 bases). V was clipped by 0 bases and J by 1 base, with 10 bases between them. The CDR3 is 15 amino acids. CDR1 is SGDLS and CDR2 is YYNGEE in the germline V gene.

The chain combines TRBV5-4 with TRBJ2-3; perhaps TRBD1 as D (5 bases). The germline V and J ends were trimmed by 2 bases and 1 base, with 14 bases remaining between them. Germline CDR1 and CDR2: SGHNT and YYREEE (reference sequence). CDR3 length: 16 amino acids. The CDR3 DNA sequence: TGTGCCAGCAGCTTTGTCCCAGGGTTAGGCACAGATACGCAGTATTTT. It encodes CASSFVPGLGTDTQYF.

The chain couples TRBV5-1 to TRBJ2-7, with 9 bases that match TRBD1. After removal of 4 bases from V and 3 bases from J, the junction contained 2 bases not matched to a gene. The germline V gene encodes CDR1 SGHRS and CDR2 YFSETQ. The CDR3 extends over 13 amino acids. CDR3 in amino acids: CASSPDRGYEQYF. The CDR3 nucleotides read TGCGCCAGCAGCCCGGACAGGGGCTACGAGCAGTACTTC. Based on the CDR3 plus reference TRBV5-1 and TRBJ2-7, the full variable domain is KAGVTQTPRYLIKTRGQQVTLSCSPISGHRSVSWYQQTPGQGLQFLFEYFSETQRNKGNFPGRFSGRQFSNSRSEMNVSTLELGDSALYLCASSPDRGYEQYFGPGTRLTVT.

The chain has TRBV4-2 and TRBJ2-1, with 15 bases lining up with TRBD2. The CDR3 consists of 16 residues. Germline V gene lookup returns CDR1 LGHNA and CDR2 YNFKEQ. J lost 10 bases, V lost 0 bases, and 4 bases had no gene match. CDR3 bases: TGTGCCAGCAGCCAAGAGGGGACTAGCGGGGGGTTCGAGCAGTTCTTC. This codes for CASSQEGTSGGFEQFF.

This clone was picked up a small number of times. Different DNA sequences within this sample yield the same CDR3. The chain joins TRBV5-4 to TRBJ2-3; D not resolved. Germline V gene sequence: CDR1 SGHNT, CDR2 YYREEE (reference sequence). V was pared by 0 bases and J by 0 bases, with 2 bases between. CDR3 length equals 13 residues. CDR3 DNA: TGTGCCAGCAGCTTGGCTAGCACAGATACGCAGTATTTT. It encodes CASSLASTDTQYF.

This clone has only a few counts. The chain joins TRBV6-5 to TRBJ1-1; TRBD1 might be the D (5 bases). V dropped 0 bases and J dropped 3 bases, with 11 bases sitting between them. CDR1 is MNHEY, CDR2 SVGAGI, per germline. CDR3 length equals 15 residues. The CDR3 sequence is CASSYSFGGDTEAFF. CDR3 nucleotides: TGTGCCAGCAGTTACTCCTTCGGGGGGGACACTGAAGCTTTCTTT.

This chain uses TRBV18 with TRBJ2-4, with 7 bases matching TRBD1. The length of the CDR3 is 18 residues. V was pared by 6 bases and J by 1 base, with 15 bases of the junction left unmatched. Germline V gene sequence: CDR1 KGHSH, CDR2 LQKENI. This chain's CDR3 is CASSPLTGLGMAKNIQYF. The CDR3 DNA reads as TGTGCCAGCTCGCCCTTGACAGGGCTAGGAATGGCCAAAAACATTCAGTACTTC.

The CDR3 reads CSASPSEETQYF. The CDR3 nucleotides read TGCAGTGCTAGTCCCAGCGAAGAGACCCAGTACTTC. This chain joins TRBV20-1 and TRBJ2-5; no firm D call. The germline V gene has CDR1 DFQATT and CDR2 SNEGSKA (reference sequence). The CDR3 has 12 residues. V shed 3 bases and J shed 3 bases, with 8 bases lying between them.

The chain joins TRBV12-3 or TRBV12-4 to TRBJ1-2; no clear D. Trimming removed 6 bases from V and 4 bases from J, with 12 bases in between. This CDR3 contains 13 residues. The CDR3: CASSPLRLYGYTF. The CDR3, as DNA: TGTGCCAGCAGCCCCTTGCGGCTCTATGGCTACACCTTC.

In this sample, this clone turned up many times. The chain has TRBV19 and TRBJ1-5; TRBD1 matches at 10 bases. V was pared by 4 bases and J by 7 bases, with 10 bases of the junction left unmatched. The V gene's germline CDR1 is LNHDA and CDR2 SQIVND (reference sequence). The CDR3 sequence is 16 residues long. CDR3 amino acids: CASSTATGGRGQPQHF. The DNA of the CDR3 is TGTGCCAGTAGTACGGCGACAGGGGGCAGGGGGCAGCCCCAGCATTTT. The full variable domain, rest sourced from reference TRBV19 and TRBJ1-5, is DGGITQSPKYLFRKEGQNVTLSCEQNLNHDAMYWYRQDPGQGLRLIYYSQIVNDFQKGDIAEGYSVSREKKESFPLTVTSAQKNPTAFYLCASSTATGGRGQPQHFGDGTRLSIL.

The chain has TRBV6-6 and TRBJ2-7, with D possibly matching TRBD1 (6 bases). Trimming cost V 6 bases and J 0 bases, with 18 bases left between them. The CDR3 totals 16 residues. The germline V gene has CDR1 MNHNY and CDR2 SVGAGI (reference sequence). DNA of the CDR3: TGTGCCAGCAGGAAATTGGGGGACATCAGCTCCTACGAGCAGTACTTC. It specifies CASRKLGDISSYEQYF.

The chain joins TRBV11-2 to TRBJ1-6, with a possible D match to TRBD1 (6 bases). This CDR3 comprises 14 residues. The germline CDR1 and CDR2 sequences are SGHAT and FQNNGV. V lost 5 bases, J lost 7 bases, and 12 bases lay in between. For the CDR3, the DNA is TGTGCCAGCAGCGCACAGGGTGGGAATTCACCCCTCCACTTT. It translates to CASSAQGGNSPLHF. Supplemented by reference TRBV11-2 and TRBJ1-6, the full variable domain reads EAGVAQSPRYKIIEKRQSVAFWCNPISGHATLYWYQQILGQGPKLLIQFQNNGVVDDSQLPKDRFSAERLKGVDSTLKIQPAKLEDSAVYLCASSAQGGNSPLHFGNGTRLTVT.

This clone was observed a handful of times. V is TRBV20-1 and J is TRBJ1-1, with D possibly matching TRBD1 (6 bases). The CDR3 is 13 residues long. Germline CDR1 is DFQATT and CDR2 is SNEGSKA (reference sequence). V lost 3 bases, J lost 4 bases, and 12 bases lay in between. CDR3: CSASYRVSTEAFF. The DNA for the CDR3 is TGCAGTGCTAGTTACAGGGTTAGCACTGAAGCTTTCTTT.

The chain has TRBV29-1 and TRBJ2-1, with D possibly being TRBD1 (5 bases). The CDR3 contains 12 residues. The V gene lost 6 bases and the J gene lost 2 bases, with 8 bases spanning the gap. Germline V gene sequence: CDR1 SQVTM, CDR2 ANQGSEA. The CDR3 nucleotides read TGCAGCGTGATGACAGCCTACAATGAGCAGTTCTTC. Residues: CSVMTAYNEQFF.

In its sample, this clone was seen once. This chain links TRBV9 with TRBJ1-1; 8 positions agree with TRBD1. CDR3 length equals 15 residues. After removal of 4 bases from V and 3 bases from J, the junction contained 8 bases not matched to a gene. The germline V gene encodes CDR1 SGDLS and CDR2 YYNGEE. CDR3 nucleotide sequence: TGTGCCAGCAGCTCCATGACAGGGGACGACACTGAAGCTTTCTTT. This gives the protein CASSSMTGDDTEAFF.

The chain has TRBV15 and TRBJ1-4; TRBD1 agrees at 7 bases. Looked up from germline, CDR1 is LNHNV and CDR2 is YYDKDF (reference sequence). The CDR3 has 15 residues. V shed 0 bases and J 3 bases; nucleotides not matched to a gene: 1. The CDR3 is CATSREQGSNEKLFF. In nucleotides, the CDR3 is TGTGCCACCAGCAGAGAACAGGGGTCTAATGAAAAACTGTTTTTT.

This clone was seen once. The genes are TRBV5-1 and TRBJ1-1; 9 bases align to TRBD1. V trimming: 4 bases; J trimming: 5 bases; junction bases outside the gene matches: 6. The CDR3 loop spans 14 amino acids. Germline V CDR1 and CDR2: SGHRS, YFSETQ. In DNA form, the CDR3 reads TGCGCCAGCAGCCTGGGACAGGGCGGTACTGAAGCTTTCTTT. Protein product: CASSLGQGGTEAFF. Complete variable domain (other parts from reference TRBV5-1 and TRBJ1-1): KAGVTQTPRYLIKTRGQQVTLSCSPISGHRSVSWYQQTPGQGLQFLFEYFSETQRNKGNFPGRFSGRQFSNSRSEMNVSTLELGDSALYLCASSLGQGGTEAFFGQGTRLTVV.

The rearrangement uses TRBV7-2 and TRBJ1-1, with a tentative D call TRBD1 (5 bases). Trimming removed 1 base at V and 5 bases at J, with 14 bases between. The CDR3 consists of 15 residues. CDR1 SGHTA and CDR2 FQGNSA come from the germline V gene. The CDR3, as DNA: TGTGCCAGCAGCTTAGGGGGCAGGGTGGGGACTGAAGCTTTCTTT. Protein product: CASSLGGRVGTEAFF. Using reference TRBV7-2 and TRBJ1-1 for the parts outside the CDR3, the full variable domain is GAGVSQSPSNKVTEKGKDVELRCDPISGHTALYWYRQSLGQGLEFLIYFQGNSAPDKSGLPSDRFSAERTGGSVSTLTIQRTQQEDSAVYLCASSLGGRVGTEAFFGQGTRLTVV.

The gene calls are TRBV25-1 and TRBJ1-2; D gene ambiguous. Trimming pared 3 bases from V and 4 bases from J, leaving 12 bases between. In germline, CDR1 is MGHDK, CDR2 SYGVNS. CDR3 length: 14 amino acids. CDR3 DNA: TGTGCCAGCAGTGATCCCGGGATCCTCTATGGCTACACCTTC. Translation: CASSDPGILYGYTF.

This sequence joins TRBV5-1 and TRBJ2-6, with D tentatively TRBD1 (5 bases). Germline assignment: CDR1 SGHRS and CDR2 YFSETQ. The length of the CDR3 is 15 residues. V was pared by 4 bases and J by 4 bases, with 12 bases between. CDR3 in DNA: TGCGCCAGCAGCACGGCAGGGCAGGGGGCCAACGTCCTGACTTTC. Residues: CASSTAGQGANVLTF.

The J gene is TRBJ1-5, the V gene TRBV6-2 or TRBV6-3; D ambiguous. This CDR3 comprises 15 residues. Per germline, CDR1 MNHEY and CDR2 SVGEGT. Trimming stripped 4 bases from V and 2 bases from J, with 12 bases between. Here the CDR3 reads CASSLHRFGNQPQHF. For the CDR3, the DNA is TGTGCCAGCAGTTTGCACCGGTTCGGCAATCAGCCCCAGCATTTT.

The V gene is TRBV7-3, the J gene TRBJ1-2, with 7 bases fitting TRBD1. CDR1 SGHTA and CDR2 FQGTGA come from the germline V gene. The J segment lost 6 bases and the V segment lost 2 bases, leaving 6 bases of the junction unmatched. The CDR3 sequence is 14 residues long. The CDR3 region is CASSLGGQYDGYTF. The DNA for the CDR3 is TGTGCCAGCAGCTTAGGGGGACAGTACGATGGCTACACCTTC.

The CDR3 DNA reads TGTGCCATCAGTGAGCGAGATACGCAGTATTTT. It is translated as CAISERDTQYF. The chain combines TRBV10-3 with TRBJ2-3; D is unresolved. This CDR3 is 11 amino acids long. Trimming removed 2 bases from V and 5 bases from J, with 2 bases in between. CDR1 and CDR2 from the germline V gene are ENHRY and SYGVKD.

The J gene is TRBJ2-6, the V gene TRBV5-5, with D tentatively TRBD2 (5 bases). V was cut by 1 base and J by 4 bases, with 15 bases left in between. This CDR3 comprises 17 residues. Germline CDR1 SGHKS, CDR2 YYEKEE (reference sequence). The DNA for the CDR3 is TGTGCCAGCAGCTTGTACCCGGGATCATCCGGGGCCAACGTCCTGACTTTC. Translation: CASSLYPGSSGANVLTF.

This clone was counted a single time. The chain combines TRBV11-2 with TRBJ2-7; TRBD2 is a possible D gene (7 bases). Looked up from germline, CDR1 is SGHAT and CDR2 is FQNNGV. The CDR3 contains 19 residues. V gave up 1 base and J gave up 2 bases, with 24 bases separating them. CDR3 amino acids: CASSLGNGGQGMWTYEQYF. As DNA, the CDR3 is TGTGCCAGCAGCTTAGGGAACGGGGGGCAGGGGATGTGGACCTACGAGCAGTACTTC.

This chain connects TRBV10-3 to TRBJ1-1, with D uncertain. CDR1 is ENHRY, CDR2 SYGVKD, per germline. This CDR3 spans 13 amino acids. V lost 7 bases and J lost 1, with 10 bases in between. The CDR3 spells CAIMRTANTEAFF. CDR3 sequence (DNA): TGTGCCATCATGCGTACTGCGAACACTGAAGCTTTCTTT.